This T cell receptor beta chain was documented in a study of T cell responses to AZD1222 COVID-19 vaccine. General study findings and limits: Regions 160-218 and 743-854 dominated among vaccine-associated CD4 TCRs spanning spike.

Produced via immunoSEQ multiplex PCR; TCRdb's table is partial and in-frame only. The sample consists of roughly 120,000 clones, around nine tenths of them appearing once. This CDR3 spans 12 amino acids. Germline lookup yields CDR1 MDHEN and CDR2 SYDVKM. The V gene lost 8 bases and the J gene lost 6 bases, with 10 bases spanning the gap. This clone was counted once. Antigen: not known. The TCR sequence derives from an adult who received the MenACWY meningococcal vaccine as a control. The material sequenced was peripheral blood, taken 28 days after the second dose of the MenACWY control vaccine. The chain recombines TRBV28 with TRBJ2-2; D remains ambiguous. The CDR3 is CASRSVPGELFF. Written as DNA, the CDR3 is TGTGCCAGCCGCTCCGTTCCCGGGGAGCTGTTTTTT.